Sequencing of this TCR beta chain was carried out in a study of identical twins. The CDR3 totals 15 residues. The V end lost 3 bases, the J end lost 0 bases, and 10 bases lay between the germline ends. Germline-derived CDR1 and CDR2 are SGHAT and FQDESV (reference sequence). Turning to this clonotype: Its antigen is as yet unknown.

Overall study findings and caveats: Monozygotic twins shared more out-of-frame TCR alpha than recombination models predicted. Partial confounding of zero-insertion analyses by invariant MAIT and iNKT cells was possible. Findings depended on cross-sectional statistics rather than tracking the same donors.

Unique molecular identifiers were present on the cDNA, and a universal primer site came from template switching. TCRdb reprocessed the 5' RACE reads via MiXCR and lists one record per CDR3 protein. The sample lists some 1,700,000 distinct CDR3 sequences; around 29% were seen once. Sample: cord blood. The V call is TRBV11-1, the J call TRBJ2-3; D is undetermined. The sequence came from a newborn girl in good health. DNA for the CDR3: TGTGCCAGCAGCTTTGCCCCACGGAGCACAGATACGCAGTATTTT. Residues: CASSFAPRSTDTQYF.